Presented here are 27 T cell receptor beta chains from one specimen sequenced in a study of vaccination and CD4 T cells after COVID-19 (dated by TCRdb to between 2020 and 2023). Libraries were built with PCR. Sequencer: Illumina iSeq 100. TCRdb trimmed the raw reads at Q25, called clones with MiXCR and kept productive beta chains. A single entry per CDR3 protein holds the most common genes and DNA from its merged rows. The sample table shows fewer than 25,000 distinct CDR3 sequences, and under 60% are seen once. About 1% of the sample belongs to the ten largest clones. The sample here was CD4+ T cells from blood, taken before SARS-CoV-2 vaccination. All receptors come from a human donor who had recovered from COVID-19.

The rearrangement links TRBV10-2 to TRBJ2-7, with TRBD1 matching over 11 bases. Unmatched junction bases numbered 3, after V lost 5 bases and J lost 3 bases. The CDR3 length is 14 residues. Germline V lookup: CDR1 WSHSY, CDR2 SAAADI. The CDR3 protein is CASSLGTGGYEQYF. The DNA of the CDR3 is TGCGCCAGCAGTCTCGGGACAGGGGGCTACGAGCAGTACTTC.

CDR3 sequence: CASSYSGSSYNEQFF. The CDR3 nucleotides are TGTGCCAGCAGTTATAGCGGGAGCTCCTACAATGAGCAGTTCTTC. The chain recombines TRBV6-5 with TRBJ2-1, with 9 positions matching TRBD2. Trimming cost V 3 bases and J 0 bases; bases outside gene matches: 0. The CDR3 totals 15 residues. Germline V CDR1 and CDR2: MNHEY, SVGAGI.

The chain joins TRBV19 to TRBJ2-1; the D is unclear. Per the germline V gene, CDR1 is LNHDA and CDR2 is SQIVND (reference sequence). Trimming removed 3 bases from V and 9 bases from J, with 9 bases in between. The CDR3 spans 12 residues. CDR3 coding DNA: TGTGCCAGTAGTATCCCTGGCTCTGAGCAGTTCTTC. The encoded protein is CASSIPGSEQFF.

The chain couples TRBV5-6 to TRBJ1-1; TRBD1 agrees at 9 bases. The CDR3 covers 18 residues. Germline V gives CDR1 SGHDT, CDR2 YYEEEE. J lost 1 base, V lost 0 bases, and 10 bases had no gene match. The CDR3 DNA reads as TGTGCCAGCAGCTTGGGCTCCGGGACAGGGTTTTGGAACACTGAAGCTTTCTTT. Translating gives CASSLGSGTGFWNTEAFF.

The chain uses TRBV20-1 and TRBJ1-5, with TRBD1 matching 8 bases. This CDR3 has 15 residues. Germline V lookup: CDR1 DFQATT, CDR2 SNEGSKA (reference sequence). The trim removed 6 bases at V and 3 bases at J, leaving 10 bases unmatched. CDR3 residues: CSAPSRTGNNQPQHF. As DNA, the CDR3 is TGCAGTGCCCCTTCGAGGACAGGGAACAATCAGCCCCAGCATTTT.

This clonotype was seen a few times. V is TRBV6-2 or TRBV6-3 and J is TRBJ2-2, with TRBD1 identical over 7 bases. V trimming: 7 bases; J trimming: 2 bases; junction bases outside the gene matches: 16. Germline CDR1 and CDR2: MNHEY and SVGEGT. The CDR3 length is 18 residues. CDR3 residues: CASNWKTGLPINTGELFF. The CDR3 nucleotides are TGTGCCAGCAACTGGAAGACAGGGCTCCCTATCAACACCGGGGAGCTGTTTTTT.

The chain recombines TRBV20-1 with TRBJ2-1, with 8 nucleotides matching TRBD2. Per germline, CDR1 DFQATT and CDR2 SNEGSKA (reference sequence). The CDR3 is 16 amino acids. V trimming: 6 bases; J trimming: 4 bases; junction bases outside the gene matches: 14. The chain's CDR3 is CSASPLRTSGYNEQFF. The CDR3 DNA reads TGCAGTGCATCGCCGCTCCGAACTAGCGGTTACAATGAGCAGTTCTTC.

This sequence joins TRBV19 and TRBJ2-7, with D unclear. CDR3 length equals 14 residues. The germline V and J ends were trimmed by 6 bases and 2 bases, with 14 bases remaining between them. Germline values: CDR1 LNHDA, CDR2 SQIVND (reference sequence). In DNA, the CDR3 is TGTGCCAGTAGCCACCTATACCCTCCCTACGAGCAGTACTTC. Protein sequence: CASSHLYPPYEQYF.

This CDR3 reads CASSRSDGYTF. As DNA, the CDR3 is TGTGCCAGCTCTCGATCGGATGGCTACACCTTC. The gene calls are TRBV18 and TRBJ1-2, with D uncertain. The germline V and J ends were trimmed by 6 bases and 6 bases, with 8 bases remaining between them. The CDR3 runs to 11 residues. Germline lookup yields CDR1 KGHSH and CDR2 LQKENI.

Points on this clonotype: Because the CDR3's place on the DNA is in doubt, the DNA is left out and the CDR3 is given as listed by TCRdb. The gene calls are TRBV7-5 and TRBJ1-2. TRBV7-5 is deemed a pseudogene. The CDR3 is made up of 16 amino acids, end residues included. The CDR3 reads CISVSEAQIFTCGYTF.

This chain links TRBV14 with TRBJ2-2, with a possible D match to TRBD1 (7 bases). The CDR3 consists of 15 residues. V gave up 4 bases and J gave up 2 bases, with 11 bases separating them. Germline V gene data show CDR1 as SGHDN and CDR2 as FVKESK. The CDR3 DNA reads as TGTGCCAGCAGCCGCGGGACAGTCAACACCGGGGAGCTGTTTTTT. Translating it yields CASSRGTVNTGELFF.

The CDR3 DNA sequence: TGTGCCAGCTCACCAGGACAGGGCGATGGCTACACCTTC. This translates into CASSPGQGDGYTF. The chain has TRBV18 and TRBJ1-2; 8 bases match TRBD1. From germline, CDR1 is KGHSH and CDR2 LQKENI. The CDR3 sequence is 13 residues long. V was clipped by 2 bases and J by 6 bases; unmatched bases: 2.

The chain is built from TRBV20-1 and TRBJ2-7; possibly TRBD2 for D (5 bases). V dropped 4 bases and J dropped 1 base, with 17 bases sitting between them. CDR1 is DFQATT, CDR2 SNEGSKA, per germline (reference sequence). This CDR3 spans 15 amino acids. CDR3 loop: CSAIPVGGGSYEQYF. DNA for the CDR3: TGCAGTGCTATCCCGGTAGGTGGCGGGTCCTACGAGCAGTACTTC.

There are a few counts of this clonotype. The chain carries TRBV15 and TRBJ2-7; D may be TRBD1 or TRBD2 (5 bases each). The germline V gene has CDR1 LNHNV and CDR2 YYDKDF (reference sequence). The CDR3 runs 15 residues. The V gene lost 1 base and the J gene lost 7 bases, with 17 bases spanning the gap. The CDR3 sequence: CATSRAAGAGREQYF. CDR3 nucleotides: TGTGCCACCAGCAGAGCTGCCGGGGCGGGCAGGGAGCAGTACTTC.

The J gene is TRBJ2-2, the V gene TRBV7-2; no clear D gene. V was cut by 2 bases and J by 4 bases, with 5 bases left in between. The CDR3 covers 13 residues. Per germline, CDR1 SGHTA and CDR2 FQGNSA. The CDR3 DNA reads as TGTGCCAGCAGCTTAATGGGCACCGGGGAGCTGTTTTTT. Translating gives CASSLMGTGELFF.

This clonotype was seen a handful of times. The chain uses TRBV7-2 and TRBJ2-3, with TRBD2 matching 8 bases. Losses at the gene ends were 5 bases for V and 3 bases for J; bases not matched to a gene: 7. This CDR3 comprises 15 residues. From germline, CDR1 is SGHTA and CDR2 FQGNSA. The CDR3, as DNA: TGTGCCAGCAGCACAGCTAGCGGGCGGACAGATACGCAGTATTTT. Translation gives CASSTASGRTDTQYF.

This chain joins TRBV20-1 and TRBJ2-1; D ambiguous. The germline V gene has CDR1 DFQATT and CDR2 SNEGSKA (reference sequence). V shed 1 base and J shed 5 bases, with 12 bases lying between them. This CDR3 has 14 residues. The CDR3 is CSARVIAKNNEQFF. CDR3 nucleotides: TGCAGTGCTAGAGTGATAGCCAAAAACAATGAGCAGTTCTTC.

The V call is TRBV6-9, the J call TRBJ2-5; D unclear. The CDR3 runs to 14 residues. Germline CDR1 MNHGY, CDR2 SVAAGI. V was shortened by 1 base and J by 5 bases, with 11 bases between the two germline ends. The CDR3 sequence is CASSYYGVAETQYF. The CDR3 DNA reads TGTGCCAGCAGTTATTATGGGGTTGCGGAGACCCAGTACTTC.

The CDR3 bases are TGTGCCAGCAGCTTACAGATAACCTACGAGCAGTACTTC. This translates into CASSLQITYEQYF. The V and J genes are TRBV7-6 and TRBJ2-7; D not certain. The CDR3 has 13 amino acids. In germline, CDR1 is SGHVS, CDR2 FNYEAQ. V lost 2 bases and J 2 bases, leaving 7 bases between the germline ends.

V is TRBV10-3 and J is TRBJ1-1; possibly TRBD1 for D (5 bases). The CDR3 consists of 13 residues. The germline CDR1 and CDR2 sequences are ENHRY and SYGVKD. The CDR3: CVTHGGEDTEAFF. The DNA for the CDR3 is TGTGTCACCCACGGGGGGGAGGACACTGAAGCTTTCTTT.

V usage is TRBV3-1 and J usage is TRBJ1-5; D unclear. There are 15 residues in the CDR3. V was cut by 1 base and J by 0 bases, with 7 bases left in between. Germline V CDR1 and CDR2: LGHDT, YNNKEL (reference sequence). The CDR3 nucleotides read TGTGCCAGCAGCCAAGGAAGCGGTAGCAATCAGCCCCAGCATTTT. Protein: CASSQGSGSNQPQHF.

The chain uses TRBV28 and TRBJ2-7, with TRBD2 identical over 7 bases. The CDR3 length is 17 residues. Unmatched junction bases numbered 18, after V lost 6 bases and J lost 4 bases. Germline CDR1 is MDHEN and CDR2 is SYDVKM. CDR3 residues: CASSPNSGRAIRYEQYF. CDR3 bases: TGTGCCAGCAGCCCCAATAGTGGGAGGGCCATCAGGTACGAGCAGTACTTC.

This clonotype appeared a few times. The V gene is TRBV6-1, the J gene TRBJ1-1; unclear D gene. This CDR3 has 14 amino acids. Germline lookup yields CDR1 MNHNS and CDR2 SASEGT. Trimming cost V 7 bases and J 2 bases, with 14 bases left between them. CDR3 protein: CASTLGSVNTEAFF. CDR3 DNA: TGTGCCAGCACCCTGGGGTCGGTAAACACTGAAGCTTTCTTT.

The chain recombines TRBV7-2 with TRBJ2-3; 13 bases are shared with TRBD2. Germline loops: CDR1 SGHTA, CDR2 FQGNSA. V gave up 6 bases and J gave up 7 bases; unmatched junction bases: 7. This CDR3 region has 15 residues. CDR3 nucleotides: TGTGCCAGCAGTTCGGGACTAGCGGGAATGTATACGCAGTATTTT. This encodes CASSSGLAGMYTQYF.

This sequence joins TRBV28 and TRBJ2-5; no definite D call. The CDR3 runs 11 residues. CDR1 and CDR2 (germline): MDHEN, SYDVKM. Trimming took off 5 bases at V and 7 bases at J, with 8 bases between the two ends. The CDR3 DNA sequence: TGTGCCAGCAGTCTCAAGGGGACCCAGTACTTC. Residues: CASSLKGTQYF.

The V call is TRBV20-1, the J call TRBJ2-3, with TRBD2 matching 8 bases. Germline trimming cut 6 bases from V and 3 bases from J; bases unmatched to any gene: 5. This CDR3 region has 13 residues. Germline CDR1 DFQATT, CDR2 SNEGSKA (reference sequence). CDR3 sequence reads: CSAHSGITDTQYF. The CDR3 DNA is TGCAGTGCCCATAGCGGGATAACAGATACGCAGTATTTT.

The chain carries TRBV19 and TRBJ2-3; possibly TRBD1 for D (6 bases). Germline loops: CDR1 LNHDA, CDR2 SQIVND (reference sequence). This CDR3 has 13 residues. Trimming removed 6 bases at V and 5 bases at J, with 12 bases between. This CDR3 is CASSTGYGDTQYF. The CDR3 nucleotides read TGTGCCAGTAGCACAGGGTATGGAGATACGCAGTATTTT.